This T cell receptor (beta chain) was recovered during a study of blood T cell repertoires in COVID-19. Study information: Acute and convalescent COVID-19 samples came from the United States, Italy and Spain. T cells, B-cell-depleted T cells, or PBMCs supplied cDNA or gDNA.

The junction had 12 bases not matched to a gene; V was cut back by 6 bases and J by 3 bases. Germline values: CDR1 MNHEY, CDR2 SMNVEV (reference sequence). The CDR3 runs to 16 residues. Original processing methods: Counts of nucleated cells, estimated from reference gene primer amplification, were obtained. Data came from immunoSEQ multiplex PCR; TCRdb stores just in-frame clones and leaves some out. V and J calls and clone size follow that table, whereas D and trimming were derived from the DNA. The sample gives around 250,000 clones, 80% to 90% of which show up once; 4.5% to 6.5% is in the top ten.

The receptor was isolated from a man older than 75 with acute or convalescent COVID-19. Source material: peripheral blood. The chain uses TRBV27 and TRBJ2-3, with TRBD2 matching over 7 bases. In DNA, the CDR3 is TGTGCCAGCAGATCCAACCTAGCCGGGGGGACAGATACGCAGTATTTT. It is translated as CASRSNLAGGTDTQYF.